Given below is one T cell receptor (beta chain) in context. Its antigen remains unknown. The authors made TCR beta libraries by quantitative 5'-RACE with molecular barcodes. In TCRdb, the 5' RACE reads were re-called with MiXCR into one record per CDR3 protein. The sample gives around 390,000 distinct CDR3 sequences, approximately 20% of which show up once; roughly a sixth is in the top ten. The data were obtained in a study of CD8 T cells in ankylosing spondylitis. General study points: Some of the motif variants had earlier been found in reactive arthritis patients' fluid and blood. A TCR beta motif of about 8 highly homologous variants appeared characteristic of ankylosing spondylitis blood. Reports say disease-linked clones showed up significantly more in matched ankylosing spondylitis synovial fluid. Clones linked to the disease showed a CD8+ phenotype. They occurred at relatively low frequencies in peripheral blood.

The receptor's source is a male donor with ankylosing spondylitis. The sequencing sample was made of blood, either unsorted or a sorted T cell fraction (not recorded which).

CDR3 coding DNA: TGTGCCAGCACTACAGGGTTTAGCAATCAGCCCCAGCATTTT. It specifies CASTTGFSNQPQHF. The chain couples TRBV6-2 or TRBV6-3 to TRBJ1-5; a weak D match, TRBD1 (6 bases). CDR3 length: 14 amino acids. Germline loops: CDR1 MNHEY, CDR2 SVGEGT. With 7 bases removed from V and 0 bases from J, the gap between germline ends came to 10 bases.